This record covers a single T cell receptor (beta chain). The data derive from a study of CD8 T cells in Susac syndrome. A quantity of about 0.5 to 1 ug RNA underwent reverse transcription using random hexamers. From the immunoSEQ multiplex PCR reads, TCRdb called clonotypes with MiXCR, one entry per CDR3 protein. The sample has some 120,000 distinct CDR3 sequences, about 90% seen once; the top ten hold approximately 0.12%. The CDR3 consists of 13 residues. In germline, CDR1 is DFQATT, CDR2 SNEGSKA (reference sequence). Trimming took 5 bases from V and 4 from J, leaving 11 bases between them. The source is a human donor in good health. Sequenced sample: CD8+ T cells from PBMCs. The V call is TRBV20-1, the J call TRBJ2-2, with D perhaps given as TRBD1 or TRBD2 (5 bases each). Written as DNA, the CDR3 is TGCAGTGCTTTGGGGGTAGGCACCGGGGAGCTGTTTTTT. Translation gives CSALGVGTGELFF.